This T cell receptor (beta chain) originates from a study of cytotoxic CD8 clonotypes in ibrutinib-treated CLL (dated by TCRdb to the early 2020s). Background for the entire study: The cohort had ten to twelve relapsed/refractory and about 15 treatment-naive patients; 17 to 18 were IGHV unmutated. Cryopreserved peripheral blood mononuclear cells were obtained before treatment, at response, and at either sustained remission or disease progression. Longitudinal samples were available for 26 of the 86 trial participants. Response samples were taken after a median of 12 months on treatment, ranging from about 6 to 36 months. On average, each sample yielded around 230,000 productive templates and around 98,000 productive rearrangements. Partial responses were observed in 24 patients and complete responses in 2; after a median follow-up of about 69 months, remission was maintained in 15 or so patients and progression was observed in roughly twelve. The research as a whole found: Public clonotypes were rare and either contracted or stayed stable during treatment, and the rise in clonality at ibrutinib response reflected the expansion of private clonotypes. Sampling times were not matched between patients in sustained remission and patients whose disease was progressing, and lymph node repertoires were not examined. Baseline clonality exceeded that of age-matched healthy donors and correlated strongly with circulating CD8+ T-cell counts. Clonality rose at ibrutinib response, remained stable during sustained remission, and dropped back toward baseline at progression.

Inclusive of the bounding cysteine and phenylalanine, the CDR3 is 15 residues long. Kept here is only the CDR3 DNA, which spans 45 bases and is read in frame from base 1. CDR1 and CDR2 (SGHTA, FQGNSA) derive from the germline V gene. The germline ends are 14 bases apart after V is trimmed by 5 bases and J by 0 bases. For this clone: No antigen is known for it. The record has no base qualities; no much larger clone is one base away.

For TCR beta library preparation, roughly 2 micrograms of genomic DNA were extracted from the cryopreserved PBMCs. Longitudinal blood samples from CLL patients receiving ibrutinib monotherapy were subjected to high-throughput TCR beta sequencing. Patients were enrolled in a phase 2 open-label single-center ibrutinib monotherapy trial. Each clonotype received, on average, roughly 9.6x coverage in deep resolution sequencing performed on a MiSeq, where the target depth lay between 1 in 1 million and 1 in 200,000 T cells. The immunoSEQ hsTCRB Kit was used to generate the TCR beta libraries. Regarding the original processing steps: The data were analyzed with ImmunoSEQ Analyzer and ImmunoSEQ Data Assistant, and V, D and J gene assignments followed IMGT definitions. Clonality, with values ranging from 0 to 1, was calculated as one minus the normalized Shannon entropy of productive rearrangement frequencies. Only overrepresented clonotypes making up at least 0.05% of the repertoire of each patient were included in the public clonotype analysis. About twelve repertoires from age-matched healthy donors, obtained from immuneACCESS, served as clonality controls. Held by TCRdb, this immuneACCESS table contains in-frame sequences only and omits some clones. Under half of the omission traces to an unresolved V gene where checked; the cause of the rest is unknown. Clone size and the V and J calls come from that table; the DNA yielded D and trimming. This sample is represented by hundreds of thousands of clones; roughly 79% of them were singletons. About 6.3% of the sample comes from the top ten.

The starting material was PBMCs, obtained before ibrutinib treatment. The rearranged chain carries TRBV7-2 and TRBJ2-7; perhaps TRBD1 is the D gene, with 6 bases matching. The sequence was obtained from a human donor with chronic lymphocytic leukemia. The CDR3 region has the sequence CASSRTGISSYEQYF. The sequenced DNA is TGTGCCAGCAGCCGAACAGGGATCAGCTCCTACGAGCAGTACTTC.